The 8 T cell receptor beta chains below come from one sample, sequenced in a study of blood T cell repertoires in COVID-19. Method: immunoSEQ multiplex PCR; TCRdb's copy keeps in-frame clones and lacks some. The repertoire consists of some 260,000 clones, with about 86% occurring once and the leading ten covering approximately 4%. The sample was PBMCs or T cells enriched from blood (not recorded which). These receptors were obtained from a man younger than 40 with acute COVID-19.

The CDR3 nucleotides read TGTGCCAGCAGCTGGGACGGGACTTTAAGTGCGGAGCTGTTTTTT. Translation gives CASSWDGTLSAELFF. The rearrangement uses TRBV5-8 and TRBJ2-2; a possible D gene is TRBD2 (6 bases). CDR1 and CDR2 (germline): SGHTS, YDEGEE. V dropped 3 bases and J dropped 10 bases, with 19 bases sitting between them. The CDR3 covers 15 residues.

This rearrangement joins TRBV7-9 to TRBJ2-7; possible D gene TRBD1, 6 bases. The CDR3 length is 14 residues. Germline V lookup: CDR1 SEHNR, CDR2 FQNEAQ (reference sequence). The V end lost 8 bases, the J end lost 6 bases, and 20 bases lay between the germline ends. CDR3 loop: CASASEIQGGEQYV. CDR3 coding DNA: TGTGCCAGCGCTAGTGAGATACAGGGCGGCGAGCAGTACGTC.

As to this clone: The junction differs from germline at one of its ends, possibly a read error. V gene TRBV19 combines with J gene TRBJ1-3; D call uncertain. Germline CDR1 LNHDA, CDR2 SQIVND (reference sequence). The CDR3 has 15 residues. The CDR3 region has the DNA TGTGCCAGCAGTACCTCCCTCAGCTCTGGAAACACCATATATTTT. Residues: CASSTSLSSGNTIYF.

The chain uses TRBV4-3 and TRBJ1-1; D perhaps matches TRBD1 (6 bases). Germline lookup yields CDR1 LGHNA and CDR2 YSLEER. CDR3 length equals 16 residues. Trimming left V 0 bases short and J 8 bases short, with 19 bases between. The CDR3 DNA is TGCGCCAGCAGCCAAGATGGGGGCAGAGAATATGGGGAAGCTTTCTTT. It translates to CASSQDGGREYGEAFF.

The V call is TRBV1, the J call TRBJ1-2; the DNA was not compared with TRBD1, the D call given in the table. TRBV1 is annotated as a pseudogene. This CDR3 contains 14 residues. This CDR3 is CTSSQDSGKDGYTF. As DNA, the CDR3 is TGCACCAGCAGCCAAGACTCAGGGAAAGATGGCTACACCTTC.

The CDR3 sequence is CASSRTSANTDTQYF. The DNA for the CDR3 is TGTGCCAGCAGCCGGACTAGCGCAAACACAGATACGCAGTATTTT. The V and J genes are TRBV5-4 and TRBJ2-3, with 9 bases fitting TRBD2. The trim removed 4 bases at V and 2 bases at J, leaving 5 bases unmatched. From germline, CDR1 is SGHNT and CDR2 YYREEE (reference sequence). The CDR3 is 15 residues long. The complete variable domain, with remaining parts taken from reference TRBV5-4 and TRBJ2-3, reads ETGVTQSPTHLIKTRGQQVTLRCSSQSGHNTVSWYQQALGQGPQFIFQYYREEENGRGNFPPRFSGLQFPNYSSELNVNALELDDSALYLCASSRTSANTDTQYFGPGTRLTVL.

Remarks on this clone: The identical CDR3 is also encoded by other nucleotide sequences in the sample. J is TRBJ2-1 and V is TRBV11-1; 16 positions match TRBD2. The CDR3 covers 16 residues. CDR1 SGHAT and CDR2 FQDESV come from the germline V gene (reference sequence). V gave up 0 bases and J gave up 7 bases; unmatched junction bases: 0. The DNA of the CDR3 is TGTGCCAGCAGCTTAGCGGGACTAGCGGGAGGGAATGAGCAGTTCTTC. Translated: CASSLAGLAGGNEQFF.

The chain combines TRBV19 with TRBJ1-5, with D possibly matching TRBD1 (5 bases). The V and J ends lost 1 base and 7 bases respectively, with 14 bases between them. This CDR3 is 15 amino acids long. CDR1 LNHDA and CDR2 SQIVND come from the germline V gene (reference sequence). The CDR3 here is CASSIVTKKGQPQHF. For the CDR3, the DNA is TGTGCCAGTAGTATAGTAACCAAAAAGGGGCAGCCCCAGCATTTT.